This T cell receptor beta chain was sequenced during a study of molecular identifiers for immune sequencing clone quantification. Germline CDR1 is LNHNV and CDR2 is YYDKDF (reference sequence). Trimming removed 0 bases from V and 6 bases from J, with 6 bases in between. CDR3 length: 13 amino acids. TCRdb independently ran MiXCR on the PCR reads; one entry per CDR3 protein. Of roughly 40,000 distinct CDR3 sequences listed, nearly 25% were seen once; the top ten hold about 0.93%. Naive CD8 T cells were sorted, and the gate applied was CD8+CD4-CCR7+CD45RA+. Remarks on this clonotype: What it binds is unknown. Given a much more abundant clone one base away, this may be a read error. This is likely a read error, given that the CDR3 carries no conserved phenylalanine or tryptophan at its end.

Study-wide results and caveats: Jurkat TCR RNA from one cell was spiked into one million naive cells, and it was reportedly detectable there. Barcode collisions between identical TCR molecules could shrink estimates of highly expanded clone sizes.

The clonotype originates from a human donor in good health. Some libraries in this study had Jurkat cell RNA spiked in. V and J are TRBV15 and TRBJ1-5; no definite D call. Sequencing was carried out using naive CD8+ T cells from blood, with Jurkat cell RNA spiked in. Described subset: FACS-sorted CD8+CD4-CCR7+CD45RA+ naive T cells. The CDR3 coding sequence is TGTGCCACCAGCAGAGATATCATTCAGCCCCAGCATTCT. Encoded protein: CATSRDIIQPQHS.